These T cell receptor beta chains were read from a single sample in a study of shared clonotypes between healthy human individuals. Profiled with immunoSEQ multiplex PCR; TCRdb holds only in-frame clones, not every one. The sample shows 1.4 million to 1.5 million clones, roughly 96% of them seen only once. Sequences were obtained from naive CD4+ T cells sorted from blood. Receptors were obtained from a man aged 30-40 years in good health. Both conserved end residues are part of each CDR3. The order of the fields is J gene, D gene, V gene, clone size, CDR3 protein, CDR3 DNA. The D gene is left open where the match is weak. Only some rows state a clone size, as once, few, many or a class for expanded clones.

>TRBJ2-7|-|TRBV2|-
CASTQEGGEQYF
TGTGCCAGCACGCAAGAAGGGGGCGAGCAGTACTTC
>TRBJ2-7|TRBD2|TRBV10-3|-
CATGGPAGGPYEQYF
TGTGCCACCGGCGGCCCAGCGGGAGGGCCGTACGAGCAGTACTTC
>TRBJ2-3|-|TRBV27|-
CASSLLSGVSYTDTQYF
TGTGCCAGCAGTTTACTGTCGGGGGTGAGCTACACAGATACGCAGTATTTT
>TRBJ1-1|-|TRBV2|once
CASSVLPLGGEVPPNTEAFF
TGTGCCAGCAGTGTTTTGCCCCTGGGGGGGGAAGTACCACCGAACACTGAAGCTTTCTTT
>TRBJ2-7|-|TRBV10-2|-
CASSRLESYEQYF
TGCGCCAGCAGTAGACTAGAGTCCTACGAGCAGTACTTC
>TRBJ1-2|-|TRBV6-5|-
CASSSTGTNYGYTF
TGTGCCAGCAGCTCCACCGGGACCAACTATGGCTACACCTTC
>TRBJ2-7|TRBD2|TRBV27|-
CASKKGAGGYYEQYF
TGTGCCAGTAAAAAGGGGGCGGGAGGGTACTACGAGCAGTACTTC
>TRBJ1-1|-|TRBV2|-
CASHIGRNTEAFF
TGTGCCAGCCATATTGGCAGGAACACTGAAGCTTTCTTT
>TRBJ2-2|-|TRBV14|-
CASSHLHGAVGELFF
TGTGCCAGCAGCCACTTACATGGAGCCGTCGGGGAGCTGTTTTTT
>TRBJ2-3|-|TRBV5-1|-
CASMAFFGTDTQYF
TGCGCCAGCATGGCCTTCTTTGGCACAGATACGCAGTATTTT
>TRBJ2-2|TRBD2|TRBV7-3|-
CASSKVSGRGRTGELFF
TGTGCCAGCAGTAAAGTTAGCGGGAGGGGACGGACCGGGGAGCTGTTTTTT
>TRBJ2-4|-|TRBV23-1|-
CASSLFPGEAKNIQYF
TGCGCCAGCAGTCTCTTTCCCGGTGAGGCCAAAAACATTCAGTACTTC
>TRBJ2-7|-|TRBV5-4|-
CASSAATQPEQYF
TGTGCCAGCAGCGCCGCTACCCAGCCCGAGCAGTACTTC
>TRBJ2-5|TRBD2|TRBV28|-
CASSFGGEETQYF
TGTGCCAGCAGTTTCGGGGGGGAAGAGACCCAGTACTTC
>TRBJ1-4|TRBD1|TRBV15|-
CATSIDRADNEKLFF
TGTGCCACCAGCATAGACAGGGCCGATAATGAAAAACTGTTTTTT
>TRBJ2-3|TRBD1|TRBV2|-
CASSEPNSRQGSSTDTQYF
TGTGCCAGCAGTGAACCGAACAGCCGACAGGGATCTAGCACAGATACGCAGTATTTT
>TRBJ2-6|TRBD1|TRBV2|once
CASNPDRAIVIDWANVLTF
TGTGCCAGCAACCCGGACAGGGCGATCGTAATAGACTGGGCCAACGTCCTGACTTTC
>TRBJ1-3|-|TRBV5-1|-
CASSLAVGSSGNTIYF
TGCGCCAGCAGCTTGGCGGTAGGGAGCTCTGGAAACACCATATATTTT
>TRBJ2-5|-|TRBV12-5|-
CASCRGARETQYF
TGTGCTAGTTGTAGGGGGGCGCGGGAGACCCAGTACTTC
>TRBJ1-2|-|TRBV28|-
CASSGGYYGYTF
TGTGCCAGCAGTGGGGGGTACTATGGCTACACCTTC
>TRBJ2-7|-|TRBV7-8|-
CASSLGPSSYEQYF
TGTGCCAGCAGCTTAGGGCCTAGCTCCTACGAGCAGTACTTC
>TRBJ2-5|-|TRBV5-6|-
CASSLVRAQETQYF
TGTGCCAGCAGCTTGGTACGGGCCCAAGAGACCCAGTACTTC
>TRBJ2-7|TRBD2|TRBV5-1|-
CASSRGSSYEQYF
TGCGCCAGCAGCCGCGGGAGCTCCTACGAGCAGTACTTC
>TRBJ2-5|-|TRBV7-9|-
CASSPGASLTETQYF
TGTGCCAGCAGCCCAGGGGCTAGTTTGACGGAGACCCAGTACTTC
>TRBJ2-7|-|TRBV27|-
CASSSRRGYEQYF
TGTGCCAGCAGTTCTAGGAGGGGCTACGAGCAGTACTTC
>TRBJ2-7|TRBD2|TRBV4-3|-
CASSQISGGYYEQYF
TGCGCCAGCAGCCAAATTAGCGGGGGATACTACGAGCAGTACTTC